These 18 T cell receptor beta chains share one sample of origin, sequenced in a study of shared clonotypes between healthy human individuals. The assay was immunoSEQ multiplex PCR, and TCRdb's table has in-frame clones only and misses some. The sample has millions of clones, over 90% seen once; the top ten hold under 0.45%. The sequenced sample was naive CD4+ T cells from PBMCs. Subset here: CD45RA+ positively selected. The receptors shown here come from a man aged 18 to 35 in good health. Some clones in this sample may be carry-over from other donors' samples.

This rearrangement joins TRBV27 to TRBJ1-1; D uncertain. The germline CDR1 and CDR2 sequences are MNHEY and SMNVEV (reference sequence). V lost 3 bases, J lost 4 bases, and 12 bases lay in between. CDR3 length: 14 residues. As DNA, the CDR3 is TGTGCCAGCAGTTTTACTCGGATCTTCACTGAAGCTTTCTTT. Translating gives CASSFTRIFTEAFF.

On this clone itself: The sample has other DNA sequences that encode this CDR3 too. V is TRBV6-1 and J is TRBJ2-5; D is undetermined. CDR3 length: 12 residues. Germline values: CDR1 MNHNS, CDR2 SASEGT. V lost 3 bases to trimming and J lost 5 bases, with 7 bases between them. The CDR3 spells CASSEFRETQYF. In DNA, the CDR3 is TGTGCCAGCAGTGAGTTTAGGGAGACCCAGTACTTC.

The chain uses TRBV28 and TRBJ2-3, with 9 nucleotides matching TRBD1. Germline V gives CDR1 MDHEN, CDR2 SYDVKM. The ends lost 4 bases at V and 0 bases at J; junction bases unmatched: 8. The CDR3 spans 17 residues. The CDR3 spells CASSSGTGYSSTDTQYF. CDR3 sequence (DNA): TGTGCCAGCAGTTCCGGGACAGGGTACTCTAGCACAGATACGCAGTATTTT.

This clone has just one count. The chain employs TRBV5-1 and TRBJ2-1; 9 positions agree with TRBD1. From germline, CDR1 is SGHRS and CDR2 YFSETQ. The ends lost 4 bases at V and 5 bases at J; junction bases unmatched: 7. This CDR3 has 15 amino acids. Here the CDR3 DNA reads TGCGCCAGCAGCCGAGCCGGGACAGGGAACAATGAGCAGTTCTTC. Encoded protein: CASSRAGTGNNEQFF.

This chain joins TRBV7-2 and TRBJ1-1, with D uncertain. Trimming pared 5 bases from V and 3 bases from J, leaving 16 bases between. The CDR3 consists of 15 residues. CDR1 is SGHTA and CDR2 is FQGNSA in the germline V gene. This CDR3 reads CASSDLGVRYTEAFF. CDR3 DNA sequence: TGTGCCAGCAGCGACCTTGGGGTACGGTACACTGAAGCTTTCTTT.

As regards this clone: Other DNA sequences within the sample encode an identical CDR3. The CDR3 loop reads CASSYRAANYGYTF. As DNA, the CDR3 is TGTGCCAGCAGTTACCGGGCGGCTAACTATGGCTACACCTTC. The chain couples TRBV6-5 to TRBJ1-2; D remains unclear. The CDR3 runs to 14 residues. Germline lookup yields CDR1 MNHEY and CDR2 SVGAGI. The V gene lost 2 bases and the J gene lost 0 bases, with 7 bases spanning the gap.

This sequence joins TRBV29-1 and TRBJ2-3; 8 bases agree with TRBD1. CDR3 size: 14 residues. Trimming took 3 bases from V and 2 from J; bases not matched to a gene: 4. CDR1 is SQVTM, CDR2 ANQGSEA, per germline. The CDR3 region is CSVDLDRVTDTQYF. DNA for the CDR3: TGCAGCGTTGACCTGGACAGGGTCACAGATACGCAGTATTTT.

With regard to this clone: Other DNA sequences in the same sample also yield this CDR3. J is TRBJ1-4 and V is TRBV18; unclear D gene. The CDR3 has 13 amino acids. V shed 3 bases and J shed 6 bases, with 8 bases lying between them. Germline V CDR1 and CDR2: KGHSH, LQKENI. CDR3 coding DNA: TGTGCCAGCTCACCGGGCGGGGATGAAAAACTGTTTTTT. It yields the protein CASSPGGDEKLFF.

A single count supports this clone. The J gene is TRBJ2-3, the V gene TRBV18; D is possibly TRBD1 (6 bases). The CDR3 loop spans 15 amino acids. Germline V gene sequence: CDR1 KGHSH, CDR2 LQKENI. V was clipped by 6 bases and J by 0 bases, with 13 bases between them. This CDR3 reads CASSRQAPSTDTQYF. CDR3 DNA: TGTGCCAGCTCCCGACAGGCCCCTAGCACAGATACGCAGTATTTT.

As to this clone: Other DNA sequences in the sample encode the same CDR3. The chain links TRBV28 to TRBJ1-2, with TRBD1 matching over 7 bases. Germline CDR1 reads MDHEN; CDR2 reads SYDVKM. The CDR3 extends over 13 amino acids. Trimming cost V 9 bases and J 4 bases; bases outside gene matches: 8. CDR3 sequence: CASSPGQTYGYTF. CDR3 nucleotide sequence: TGTGCCAGTAGCCCGGGACAGACCTATGGCTACACCTTC.

The chain uses TRBV15 and TRBJ2-1; 11 bases map to TRBD2. This CDR3 comprises 18 residues. Germline V gene lookup returns CDR1 LNHNV and CDR2 YYDKDF (reference sequence). Unmatched junction bases numbered 10, after V lost 3 bases and J lost 3 bases. This chain's CDR3 is CATSRDQQLAGVYNEQFF. The CDR3 DNA reads as TGTGCCACCAGCAGGGACCAACAACTAGCGGGAGTCTACAATGAGCAGTTCTTC.

The genes are TRBV7-9 and TRBJ2-7, with 7 bases that match TRBD2. Per the germline V gene, CDR1 is SEHNR and CDR2 is FQNEAQ (reference sequence). Trimming took 8 bases from V and 5 from J; bases not matched to a gene: 9. There are 13 residues in the CDR3. CDR3 protein: CASGGVRADEQYF. CDR3 bases: TGTGCCAGCGGGGGGGTTAGGGCGGACGAGCAGTACTTC.

The chain couples TRBV11-2 to TRBJ2-1, with D possibly being TRBD1 (7 bases). The CDR3 runs 16 residues. Looked up from germline, CDR1 is SGHAT and CDR2 is FQNNGV. Trimming pared 5 bases from V and 7 bases from J, leaving 21 bases between. CDR3 DNA: TGTGCCAGCAGCGGAATACAGGGGCAGGCGGGGAATGAGCAGTTCTTC. Its translation is CASSGIQGQAGNEQFF.

CDR3 DNA: TGTGCCACCAGCAGGGACGGCCAAGAGACCCAGTACTTC. Amino acids: CATSRDGQETQYF. The V call is TRBV15, the J call TRBJ2-5; D is unclear. CDR1 and CDR2 (germline): LNHNV, YYDKDF (reference sequence). The V gene lost 3 bases and the J gene lost 1 base, with 6 bases spanning the gap. The CDR3 runs to 13 residues.

In regard to this clone: The same CDR3 is also encoded by other DNA sequences in this sample. The DNA for the CDR3 is TGTGCCAGCAGTGATAGGGGTGGAACTGAAGCTTTCTTT. Translation: CASSDRGGTEAFF. The chain recombines TRBV6-1 with TRBJ1-1; possible D gene TRBD1, 5 bases. The CDR3 length is 13 residues. CDR1 is MNHNS and CDR2 is SASEGT in the germline V gene. With 3 bases removed from V and 5 bases from J, the gap between germline ends came to 10 bases.

This chain connects TRBV19 to TRBJ1-2; D gene uncertain. The CDR3 contains 16 residues. Trimming stripped 3 bases from V and 4 bases from J, with 18 bases between. Germline V gene sequence: CDR1 LNHDA, CDR2 SQIVND (reference sequence). For the CDR3, the DNA is TGTGCCAGTAGTATCCCAGGTTATCGGGAAGGCTATGGCTACACCTTC. Translating gives CASSIPGYREGYGYTF.

The chain is built from TRBV6-1 and TRBJ2-1; 8 bases map to TRBD2. The germline CDR1 and CDR2 sequences are MNHNS and SASEGT. The CDR3 spans 14 residues. The V gene end was trimmed by 7 bases and the J gene end by 3 bases; junction bases not matched to a gene: 5. The CDR3 sequence is CASIAGGDYNEQFF. The CDR3 DNA reads TGTGCCAGCATCGCGGGAGGAGACTACAATGAGCAGTTCTTC.

The gene calls are TRBV14 and TRBJ1-2; D is unclear. Germline lookup yields CDR1 SGHDN and CDR2 FVKESK. CDR3 length equals 12 residues. V dropped 3 bases and J dropped 8 bases, with 10 bases sitting between them. Written as DNA, the CDR3 is TGTGCCAGCAGCCAGGTTGGAGGAGGCTACACCTTC. Protein sequence: CASSQVGGGYTF.